These T cell receptor beta chains were read from a single sample in a study of blood T cell repertoires in COVID-19. Only in-frame clones appear in the TCRdb table, and some are missing; sequencing was by immunoSEQ multiplex PCR. The sample yields about 110,000 clones, approximately 80% seen once. The sample was peripheral blood. These TCRs come from a woman aged 45-65 years with acute or convalescent COVID-19. The CDR3 runs from the conserved cysteine through the conserved F or W. D genes are given only for firm matches. Part of the rows lack a size; the others show once, few, many or a class for expanded clones.

d_call clone_size j_call v_call cdr3_length cdr3_nt cdr3_aa
NA NA TRBJ1-1 TRBV27 14 TGTGCCAGCAGTTTATGGAGGGGGAACACTGAAGCTTTCTTT CASSLWRGNTEAFF
TRBD1 NA TRBJ1-2 TRBV3-1/TRBV3-2 13 TGTGCCAGCAACCTCAGGGACAGGGTTGGCTACACCTTC CASNLRDRVGYTF
TRBD1 few TRBJ1-1 TRBV5-1 15 TGCGCCAGCAGCTTCACGGGACAGGGGAGCACTGAAGCTTTCTTT CASSFTGQGSTEAFF
TRBD1 NA TRBJ1-1 TRBV5-1 15 TGCGCCAGCAGCTCGCGGGGACAGGGGAACACTGAAGCTTTCTTT CASSSRGQGNTEAFF
TRBD1 NA TRBJ1-5 TRBV27 14 TGTGCCAGCAGTTTGGGACAGGGTAGTCAGCCCCAGCATTTT CASSLGQGSQPQHF
NA NA TRBJ1-4 TRBV7-6 14 TGTGCCAGCCGGGAGGGGTCAAAGAATGAAAAACTGTTTTTT CASREGSKNEKLFF
NA NA TRBJ1-3 TRBV21-1 17 TGTGCCAGCAGCGCAAGGGACAGGAGGAGCTCTGGAAACACCATATATTTT CASSARDRRSSGNTIYF
NA NA TRBJ1-2 TRBV11-2 14 TGTGCCAGCAGCTTAGCCCTGACAGGTTATGGCTACACCTTC CASSLALTGYGYTF
TRBD2 NA TRBJ2-1 TRBV7-2 16 TGTGCCAGCAGCCCCCCACTAGCGGGGGGGCCAGTTGAGCAGTTCTTC CASSPPLAGGPVEQFF
TRBD1 NA TRBJ1-1 TRBV29-1 14 TGCAGCGTTAGGACAGGAGCCCTGAACACTGAAGCTTTCTTT CSVRTGALNTEAFF
NA NA TRBJ2-6 TRBV19 18 TGTGCCAGTAGTCAGAGCTGGACAAATCACAGTCGGGCCAACGTCCTGACTTTC CASSQSWTNHSRANVLTF
TRBD1 once TRBJ1-6 TRBV2 16 TGTGCCAGCAGCGCTGACAGGGGAGGAGGCAATTCACCCCTCCACTTT CASSADRGGGNSPLHF
NA NA TRBJ1-5 TRBV2 15 TGTGCCAGCAATTTGGAGGTGTATAGCAATCAGCCCCAGCATTTT CASNLEVYSNQPQHF
TRBD2 NA TRBJ2-7 TRBV7-8 21 TGTGCCAGCAGCTTAGCGGGTAGGACTAGCGGGGGGTCTCGCACCTACTACGAGCAGTACTTC CASSLAGRTSGGSRTYYEQYF
NA NA TRBJ2-1 TRBV6-5 13 TGTGCCAGCAAGGCGCAGGTAGTCGATGAGCAGTTCTTC CASKAQVVDEQFF
NA NA TRBJ1-6 TRBV11-2 15 TGTGCCAGCAGCCCCAGGGAATCCTATAATTCACCCCTCCACTTT CASSPRESYNSPLHF
TRBD1 NA TRBJ1-2 TRBV2 12 TGTGCCAGGAGGACAGGGGGTAATGGCTACACCTTC CARRTGGNGYTF
NA NA TRBJ1-4 TRBV3-1/TRBV3-2 14 TGTGCCAGCAGCCCCCAAAGGCAGAGGGAAAAACTGTTTTTT CASSPQRQREKLFF